These 8 T cell receptor beta chains originate from one sample sequenced in a study of neoadjuvant nivolumab and ipilimumab in lung cancer. Only in-frame clones appear in the TCRdb table, and some are missing; sequencing was by immunoSEQ multiplex PCR. The data contain 39,000 or so clones, about 91% of them seen just once; the ten biggest clones take up 3.3%. This specimen consisted of peripheral blood, obtained before neoadjuvant nivolumab, alone or with ipilimumab. The receptor set was obtained from an adult with non-small cell lung cancer.

The rearrangement joins TRBV7-2 to TRBJ1-1; D is perhaps TRBD1 (5 bases). Trimming shortened V by 4 bases and J by 0 bases, and 12 bases separated the two germline ends. CDR1 is SGHTA and CDR2 is FQGNSA in the germline V gene. This CDR3 region has 15 residues. The chain's CDR3 is CASSSGTSMNTEAFF. DNA for the CDR3: TGTGCCAGCAGCTCCGGGACGTCCATGAACACTGAAGCTTTCTTT.

This chain joins TRBV9 and TRBJ1-1, with a weak D call TRBD1 (5 bases). The CDR3 consists of 14 residues. Trimming shortened V by 5 bases and J by 5 bases, and 16 bases separated the two germline ends. The germline CDR1 and CDR2 sequences are SGDLS and YYNGEE. The CDR3 bases are TGTGCCAGCAGTACCCAGGGAGGGAGTACTGAAGCTTTCTTT. Its protein product is CASSTQGGSTEAFF.

V usage is TRBV10-3 and J usage is TRBJ2-1; tentative D call: TRBD1 (6 bases). V was shortened by 7 bases and J by 3 bases, with 13 bases between the two germline ends. The CDR3 loop spans 14 amino acids. The germline V gene has CDR1 ENHRY and CDR2 SYGVKD. Here the CDR3 DNA reads TGTGCCATCATCCCCCGGGACAACTACAATGAGCAGTTCTTC. It encodes CAIIPRDNYNEQFF.

The chain couples TRBV7-9 to TRBJ2-3; 7 nucleotides align to TRBD2. Germline V gene lookup returns CDR1 SEHNR and CDR2 FQNEAQ (reference sequence). The CDR3 consists of 15 residues. The J segment lost 5 bases and the V segment lost 1 base, leaving 6 bases of the junction unmatched. This chain's CDR3 is CASSLGRGVRDTQYF. The CDR3 DNA follows: TGTGCCAGCAGCTTAGGACGGGGGGTTAGAGATACGCAGTATTTT.

This chain links TRBV5-6 with TRBJ1-2; the match to TRBD1 covers 10 bases. Trimming at V came to 4 bases and at J to 2 bases, leaving 8 bases not matched to a gene. CDR3 length: 16 amino acids. Germline V gives CDR1 SGHDT, CDR2 YYEEEE. The CDR3 reads CASSEYPGQGNYGYTF. The CDR3 DNA reads as TGTGCCAGCAGCGAATACCCGGGACAGGGGAACTATGGCTACACCTTC. Filled out from reference TRBV5-6 and TRBJ1-2, the complete variable domain reads DAGVTQSPTHLIKTRGQQVTLRCSPKSGHDTVSWYQQALGQGPQFIFQYYEEEERQRGNFPDRFSGHQFPNYSSELNVNALLLGDSALYLCASSEYPGQGNYGYTFGSGTRLTVV.

V gene TRBV9 combines with J gene TRBJ2-1; TRBD1 matches 9 bases. Germline loops: CDR1 SGDLS, CDR2 YYNGEE. V shed 2 bases and J 5 bases; nucleotides not matched to a gene: 5. The CDR3 totals 15 residues. CDR3 amino acids: CASSVPGQGNNEQFF. The CDR3 nucleotides are TGTGCCAGCAGCGTTCCGGGACAGGGAAACAATGAGCAGTTCTTC.

V and J are TRBV6-1 and TRBJ2-1, with a possible D match to TRBD2 (5 bases). The CDR3 has 16 residues. CDR1 and CDR2 from the germline V gene are MNHNS and SASEGT. The germline V and J ends were trimmed by 3 bases and 8 bases, with 20 bases remaining between them. This chain's CDR3 is CASSDYFGIPTDEQFF. The CDR3, as DNA: TGTGCCAGCAGTGACTATTTCGGGATCCCAACGGATGAGCAGTTCTTC.

The V and J genes are TRBV7-8 and TRBJ2-3; no clear D gene. V lost 1 base, J lost 2 bases, and 7 bases lay in between. Germline V gene sequence: CDR1 SGHVS, CDR2 FQNEAQ. The CDR3 is 14 residues long. In nucleotides, the CDR3 is TGTGCCAGCAGCTTAGTACTGGACACAGATACGCAGTATTTT. Encoded protein: CASSLVLDTDTQYF. Full variable domain (outside the CDR3, taken from reference TRBV7-8 and TRBJ2-3): GAGVSQSPRYKVAKRGQDVALRCDPISGHVSLFWYQQALGQGPEFLTYFQNEAQLDKSGLPSDRFFAERPEGSVSTLKIQRTQQEDSAVYLCASSLVLDTDTQYFGPGTRLTVL.